This entry features one T cell receptor (beta chain) sequence. Its antigen is unknown. This sample was taken from a study of beta chain features in type 1 diabetes. Broader study findings: Comparison showed that naive, central memory and Treg TCRB repertoires appeared more similar among patients than among healthy donors. Fewer insertions but more deletions were seen at VDJ junctions in type 1 diabetes patients. Patients and controls would be equally affected if PCR favored shorter templates. Shortening that was moderate but significant affected the TCRB CDR3s of Type 1 diabetes patients in all four CD4+ subsets.

TCRB transcripts that were expressed got sequenced, as all of the isolated RNA had been reverse transcribed. Method: immunoSEQ multiplex PCR; TCRdb's copy keeps in-frame clones and lacks some. The sample carries 640,000 or so clones, around 15% recorded once. Germline V gene sequence: CDR1 MNHEY, CDR2 SMNVEV (reference sequence). This CDR3 contains 14 residues. The V and J ends lost 6 bases and 7 bases, in that order; junction bases with no gene match: 12. The sequence came from a man aged 18 to 29 with type 1 diabetes. The chain links TRBV27 to TRBJ2-7; 7 bases are shared with TRBD2. Sequencing was performed on naive CD4+ T cells from blood. The CDR3 sequence is CASSRLRESGEQYF. In DNA, the CDR3 is TGTGCCAGCAGCCGTCTGCGGGAGTCTGGGGAGCAGTACTTC.